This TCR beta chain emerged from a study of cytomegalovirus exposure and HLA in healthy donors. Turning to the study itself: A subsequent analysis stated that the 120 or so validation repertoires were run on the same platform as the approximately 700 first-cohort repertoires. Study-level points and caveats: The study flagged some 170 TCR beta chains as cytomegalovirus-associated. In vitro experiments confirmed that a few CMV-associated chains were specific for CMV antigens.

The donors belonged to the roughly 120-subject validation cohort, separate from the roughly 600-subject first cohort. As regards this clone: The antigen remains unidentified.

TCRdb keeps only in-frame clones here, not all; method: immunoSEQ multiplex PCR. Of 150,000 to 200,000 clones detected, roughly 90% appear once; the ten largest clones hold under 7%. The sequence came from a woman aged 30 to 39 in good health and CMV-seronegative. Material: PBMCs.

The chain's CDR3 is CASSQVGRGNEQFF. CDR3 DNA sequence: TGCGCCAGCAGCCAAGTCGGGAGGGGCAATGAGCAGTTCTTC. The J gene is TRBJ2-1, the V gene TRBV4-3, with 8 bases aligning to TRBD2. The junction had 2 bases not matched to a gene; V was cut back by 1 base and J by 6 bases. The CDR3 length is 14 residues. From germline, CDR1 is LGHNA and CDR2 YSLEER.